This T cell receptor beta chain is drawn from a study of early stage breast cancer tumors. Overall study context: Of roughly 17 invasive breast tumors, approximately 11 were hormone receptor-positive, HER2-negative. Invasive lobular carcinomas made up about 35% of the 12 ER+/PR+/HER2- tumors. Study-wide findings and caveats: Compared with adjacent normal breast tissue, tumors showed roughly 2.4-fold greater T cell density and higher clonality.

Germline CDR1 is SGHTA and CDR2 is FQGNSA. The V segment lost 5 bases and the J segment 2 bases; nucleotides outside the gene matches: 6. This CDR3 region has 15 residues. About this clone: Its antigen is as yet unknown.

Each tumor contributed about 17-55 mg of diced tissue. TCRdb keeps only in-frame clones here, not all; method: immunoSEQ multiplex PCR. The sample has roughly 30,000 clones; around 75% are singletons. This receptor was identified in a person aged 25 to 39 with breast cancer. The chain links TRBV7-2 to TRBJ1-2, with 9 bases fitting TRBD1. The source material was breast tumor tissue. The CDR3 DNA sequence: TGTGCCAGCAGCCTCAGGGACAGGGTCAACTATGGCTACACCTTC. The encoded protein is CASSLRDRVNYGYTF.